These 10 T cell receptor beta chains came from one sample sequenced in a study of T cell responses to AZD1222 COVID-19 vaccine. The assay was immunoSEQ multiplex PCR, and TCRdb's table has in-frame clones only and misses some. In the table there are approximately 150,000 clones, more than 85% of which are singletons. The input for sequencing was peripheral blood, taken on day 0 of AZD1222 vaccination. The receptors originated from an adult in good health.

The genes are TRBV30 and TRBJ2-7; maybe TRBD2 (7 bases). This CDR3 region has 16 residues. V lost 2 bases and J 0 bases, leaving 17 bases between the germline ends. CDR1 and CDR2 from the germline V gene are GTSNPN and SVGIG (reference sequence). CDR3 region: CAWSPGGFSSSYEQYF. The CDR3 DNA is TGTGCCTGGAGTCCGGGGGGCTTTTCGAGCTCCTACGAGCAGTACTTC. The complete variable domain, with remaining parts taken from reference TRBV30 and TRBJ2-7, reads SQTIHQWPATLVQPVGSPLSLECTVEGTSNPNLYWYRQAAGRGLQLLFYSVGIGQISSEVPQNLSASRPQDRQFILSSKKLLLSDSGFYLCAWSPGGFSSSYEQYFGPGTRLTVT.

This clone was found once. The CDR3: CASSPGTSNQPQHF. The CDR3 DNA reads as TGCGCCAGCAGCCCTGGGACGTCCAATCAGCCCCAGCATTTT. The chain recombines TRBV5-1 with TRBJ1-5; D is possibly TRBD1 (5 bases). V dropped 4 bases and J dropped 3 bases, with 11 bases sitting between them. CDR3 length: 14 residues. Germline CDR1 and CDR2: SGHRS and YFSETQ.

The chain links TRBV28 to TRBJ2-1; 9 nucleotides align to TRBD2. Trimming at V came to 5 bases and at J to 1 base, leaving 6 bases not matched to a gene. The length of the CDR3 is 16 residues. Germline CDR1 MDHEN, CDR2 SYDVKM. The CDR3 bases are TGTGCCAGCAGTCCCCAAGCGGGAGGTTCCTACAATGAGCAGTTCTTC. The encoded protein is CASSPQAGGSYNEQFF.

Concerning this clone itself: The junction and the germline gene differ at one end; a read error may be behind it. This rearrangement joins TRBV7-6 to TRBJ2-7; D is perhaps TRBD2 (6 bases). CDR1 is SGHVS, CDR2 FNYEAQ, per germline. The CDR3 length is 15 residues. The CDR3 reads CASSHGDSPSSEQYF. The CDR3 DNA reads as TGTGCCAGCAGCCATGGGGACTCTCCCTCCTCCGAGCAGTACTTC.

The chain combines TRBV6-5 with TRBJ2-5; D ambiguous. Germline CDR1 MNHEY, CDR2 SVGAGI. The CDR3 runs to 14 residues. Trimming left V 6 bases short and J 5 bases short, with 16 bases between. The CDR3 is CASSHSDPRETQYF. CDR3 bases: TGTGCCAGCAGCCATTCTGACCCCCGCGAGACCCAGTACTTC.

The rearrangement uses TRBV5-1 and TRBJ2-3; D possibly matches TRBD1 or TRBD2 (5 bases each). V was pared by 0 bases and J by 2 bases, with 13 bases between. CDR1 and CDR2 from the germline V gene are SGHRS and YFSETQ. The CDR3 consists of 16 residues. The CDR3 DNA reads TGCGCCAGCAGCTTGGTGGGACGCGGAAACACAGATACGCAGTATTTT. Its protein product is CASSLVGRGNTDTQYF.

The V and J genes are TRBV3-1 (or the pseudogene TRBV3-2) and TRBJ1-1; D not certain. The CDR3 covers 14 residues. V shed 0 bases and J shed 4 bases, with 9 bases lying between them. Germline V gene sequence: CDR1 LGHDT, CDR2 YNNKEL (reference sequence). This CDR3 reads CASSQEGSITEAFF. CDR3 nucleotide sequence: TGTGCCAGCAGCCAAGAGGGTAGTATCACTGAAGCTTTCTTT.

The V and J genes are TRBV4-2 and TRBJ2-2, with 7 nucleotides matching TRBD1. The CDR3 runs 17 residues. CDR1 is LGHNA, CDR2 YNFKEQ, per germline. V was clipped by 4 bases and J by 2 bases; unmatched bases: 10. This chain's CDR3 is CASSRELGQPNTGELFF. CDR3 in DNA: TGTGCCAGCAGCCGAGAACTGGGACAGCCTAACACCGGGGAGCTGTTTTTT.

This clone has only one observation. The chain has TRBV9 and TRBJ2-7; 7 positions agree with TRBD1. There are 14 residues in the CDR3. The germline CDR1 and CDR2 sequences are SGDLS and YYNGEE. J lost 3 bases, V lost 4 bases, and 7 bases had no gene match. This chain's CDR3 is CASSSTGTDYEQYF. The CDR3 DNA is TGTGCCAGCAGCTCCACCGGGACAGACTACGAGCAGTACTTC.

The genes are TRBV6-5 and TRBJ2-7; TRBD2 agrees at 16 bases. CDR1 MNHEY and CDR2 SVGAGI come from the germline V gene. With V trimmed by 8 bases and J by 0 bases, 1 base remained unmatched. The CDR3 contains 15 residues. The CDR3 here is CASGTSGRGSYEQYF. CDR3 coding DNA: TGTGCCAGCGGGACTAGCGGGAGGGGCTCCTACGAGCAGTACTTC.